The T cell receptor (beta chain) under discussion was sequenced for a study of shared clonotypes between healthy human individuals. In the study overall: Donors were a couple of women and a few men aged 18 to 49.

Sequencing used immunoSEQ multiplex PCR; TCRdb keeps in-frame clones, though not all of them. The sample gives roughly 510,000 clones, over 75% of which show up once; 12% is in the top ten. On this clone: Its specificity is not known.

Study conclusions and caveats: Since donors were few, the genetic and exposure-history diversity represented was limited.

The CDR3 has 14 amino acids. Germline CDR1 is SQVTM and CDR2 is ANQGSEA. V shed 0 bases and J shed 9 bases, with 15 bases lying between them. Input material: PBMCs. The receptor's source is a woman aged 40 to 49 in good health. Some clones in this sample may be carry-over from other donors' samples. The genes are TRBV29-1 and TRBJ2-1; TRBD2 is a possible D gene (5 bases). In nucleotides, the CDR3 is TGCAGCGTTGAAGATTACCTGTCGGGGAGTGAGCAGTTCTTC. As protein: CSVEDYLSGSEQFF.